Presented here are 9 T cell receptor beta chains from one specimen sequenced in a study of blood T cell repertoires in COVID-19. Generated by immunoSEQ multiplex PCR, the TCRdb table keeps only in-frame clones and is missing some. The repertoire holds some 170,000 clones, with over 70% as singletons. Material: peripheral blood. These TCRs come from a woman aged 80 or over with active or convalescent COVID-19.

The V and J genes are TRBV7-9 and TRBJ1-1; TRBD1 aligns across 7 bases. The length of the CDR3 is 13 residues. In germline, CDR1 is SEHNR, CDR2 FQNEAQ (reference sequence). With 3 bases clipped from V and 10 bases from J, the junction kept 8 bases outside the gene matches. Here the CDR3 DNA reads TGTGCCAGCAGCTTGGATGCCCAGGGGGGAGCTTTCTTT. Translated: CASSLDAQGGAFF.

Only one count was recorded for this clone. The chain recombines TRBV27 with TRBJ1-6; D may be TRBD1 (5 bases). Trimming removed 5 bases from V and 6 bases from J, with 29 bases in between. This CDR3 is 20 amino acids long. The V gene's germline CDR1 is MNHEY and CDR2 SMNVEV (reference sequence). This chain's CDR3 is CASSPGGGTPISKSNSPLHF. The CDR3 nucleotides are TGTGCCAGCAGTCCTGGGGGGGGTACACCGATATCCAAAAGTAATTCACCCCTCCACTTT.

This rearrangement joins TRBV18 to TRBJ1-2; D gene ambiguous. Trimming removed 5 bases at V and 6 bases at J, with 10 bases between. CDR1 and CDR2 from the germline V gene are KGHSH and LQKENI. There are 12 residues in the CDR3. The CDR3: CASSKNRDGYTF. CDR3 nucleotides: TGTGCCAGCTCAAAGAATCGGGATGGCTACACCTTC. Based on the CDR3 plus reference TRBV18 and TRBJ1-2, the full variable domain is NAGVMQNPRHLVRRRGQEARLRCSPMKGHSHVYWYRQLPEEGLKFMVYLQKENIIDESGMPKERFSAEFPKEGPSILRIQQVVRGDSAAYFCASSKNRDGYTFGSGTRLTVV.

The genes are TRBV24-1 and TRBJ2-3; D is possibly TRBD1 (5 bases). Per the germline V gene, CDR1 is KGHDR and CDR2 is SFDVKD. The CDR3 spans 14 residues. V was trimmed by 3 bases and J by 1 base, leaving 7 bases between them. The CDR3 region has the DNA TGTGCCACCAGTGATCACAGGCGCACAGATACGCAGTATTTT. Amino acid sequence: CATSDHRRTDTQYF.

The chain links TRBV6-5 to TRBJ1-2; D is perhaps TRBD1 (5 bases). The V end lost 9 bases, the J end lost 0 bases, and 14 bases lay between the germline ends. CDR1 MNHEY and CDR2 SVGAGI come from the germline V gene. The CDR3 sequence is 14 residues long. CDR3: CASRTTASNYGYTF. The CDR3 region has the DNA TGTGCCAGTAGAACGACAGCATCTAACTATGGCTACACCTTC.

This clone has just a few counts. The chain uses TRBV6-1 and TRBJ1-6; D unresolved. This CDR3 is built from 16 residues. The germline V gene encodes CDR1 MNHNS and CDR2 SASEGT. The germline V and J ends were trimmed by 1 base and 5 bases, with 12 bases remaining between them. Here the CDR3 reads CASSEGWYSDNSPLHF. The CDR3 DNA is TGTGCCAGCAGTGAAGGCTGGTATTCGGATAATTCACCCCTCCACTTT.

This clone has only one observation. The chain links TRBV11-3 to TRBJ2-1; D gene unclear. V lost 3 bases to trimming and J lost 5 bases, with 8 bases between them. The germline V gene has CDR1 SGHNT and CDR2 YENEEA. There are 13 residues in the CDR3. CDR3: CASSFSTHNEQFF. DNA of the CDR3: TGTGCCAGCAGCTTTAGTACCCACAATGAGCAGTTCTTC. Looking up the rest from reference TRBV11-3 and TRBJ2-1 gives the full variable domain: EAGVVQSPRYKIIEKKQPVAFWCNPISGHNTLYWYLQNLGQGPELLIRYENEEAVDDSQLPKDRFSAERLKGVDSTLKIQPAELGDSAVYLCASSFSTHNEQFFGPGTRLTVL.

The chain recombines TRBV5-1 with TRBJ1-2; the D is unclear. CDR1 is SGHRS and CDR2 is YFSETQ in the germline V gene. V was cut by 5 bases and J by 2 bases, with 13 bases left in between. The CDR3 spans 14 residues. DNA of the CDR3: TGCGCCAGCAGAGGTGACGGAGAGAACTATGGCTACACCTTC. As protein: CASRGDGENYGYTF.

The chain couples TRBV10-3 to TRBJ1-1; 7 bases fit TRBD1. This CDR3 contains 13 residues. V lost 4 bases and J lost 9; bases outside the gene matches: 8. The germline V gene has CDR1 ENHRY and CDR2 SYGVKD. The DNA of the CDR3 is TGTGCCATCAGTGGCAGGGGGTCCCTGAAAGCTTTCTTT. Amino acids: CAISGRGSLKAFF.